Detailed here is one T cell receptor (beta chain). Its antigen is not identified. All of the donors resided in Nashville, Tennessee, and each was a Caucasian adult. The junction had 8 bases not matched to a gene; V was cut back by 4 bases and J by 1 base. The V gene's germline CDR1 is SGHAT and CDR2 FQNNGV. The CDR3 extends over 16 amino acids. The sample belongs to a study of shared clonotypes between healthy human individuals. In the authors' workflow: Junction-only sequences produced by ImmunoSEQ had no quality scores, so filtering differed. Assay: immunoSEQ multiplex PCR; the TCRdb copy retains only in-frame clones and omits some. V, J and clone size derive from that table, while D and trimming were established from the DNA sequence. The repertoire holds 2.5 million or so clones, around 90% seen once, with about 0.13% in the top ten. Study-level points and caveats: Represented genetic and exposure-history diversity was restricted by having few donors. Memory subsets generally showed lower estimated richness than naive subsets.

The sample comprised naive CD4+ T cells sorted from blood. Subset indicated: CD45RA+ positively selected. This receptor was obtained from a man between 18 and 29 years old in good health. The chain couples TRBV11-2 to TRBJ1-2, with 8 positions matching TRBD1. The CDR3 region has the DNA TGTGCCAGCAGCTCTGCCGGGACAGGAGATAACTATGGCTACACCTTC. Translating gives CASSSAGTGDNYGYTF.